Shown below are 12 T cell receptor beta chains from a single sample sequenced in a study of cytomegalovirus exposure and HLA in healthy donors. Vbeta (60) and Jbeta (13) primers were used in the PCR. Sequencing was performed with immunoSEQ multiplex PCR; in TCRdb, only in-frame clones are kept and a portion is missing. This table holds over 150,000 clones, around 68% found once. The sample consisted of PBMCs. These receptors came from a woman between 40 and 50 years old in good health and CMV-seropositive.

This chain links TRBV28 with TRBJ2-1; 8 bases align to TRBD2. The V segment lost 2 bases and the J segment 6 bases; nucleotides outside the gene matches: 6. This CDR3 spans 15 amino acids. Germline V gives CDR1 MDHEN, CDR2 SYDVKM. CDR3 loop: CASSLVAGYTNEQFF. CDR3 DNA sequence: TGTGCCAGCAGTTTAGTAGCGGGATATACCAATGAGCAGTTCTTC. Complete variable domain (other parts from reference TRBV28 and TRBJ2-1): DVKVTQSSRYLVKRTGEKVFLECVQDMDHENMFWYRQDPGLGLRLIYFSYDVKMKEKGDIPEGYSVSREKKERFSLILESASTNQTSMYLCASSLVAGYTNEQFFGPGTRLTVL.

The chain joins TRBV28 to TRBJ1-2; D is unresolved. Deletions cut 2 bases from V and 7 bases from J, with 11 bases between. Germline assignment: CDR1 MDHEN and CDR2 SYDVKM. This CDR3 has 13 amino acids. The CDR3 bases are TGTGCCAGCAGTTTAGGAGGTTGGAGTGGCTACACCTTC. Encoded protein: CASSLGGWSGYTF.

The chain employs TRBV25-1 and TRBJ1-2, with D hard to call. The V and J ends lost 2 bases and 5 bases respectively, with 18 bases between them. The CDR3 length is 16 residues. The V gene's germline CDR1 is MGHDK and CDR2 SYGVNS. The CDR3 spells CASSEPMGGIWYGYTF. The CDR3 DNA is TGTGCCAGCAGTGAACCAATGGGCGGGATCTGGTATGGCTACACCTTC.

A few counts support this clone. The rearrangement links TRBV6-6 to TRBJ1-4; D remains ambiguous. Germline V lookup: CDR1 MNHNY, CDR2 SVGAGI (reference sequence). Between the trimmed V and J ends, which lost 2 bases and 8 bases, there was a span of 12 bases. The CDR3 runs to 14 residues. The CDR3 reads CASSYRLVFEKLFF. The CDR3 DNA follows: TGTGCCAGCAGTTACAGGCTAGTCTTCGAAAAACTGTTTTTT.

The genes are TRBV7-9 and TRBJ1-6; D gene ambiguous. Germline V gene sequence: CDR1 SEHNR, CDR2 FQNEAQ (reference sequence). Trimming shortened V by 5 bases and J by 0 bases, and 11 bases separated the two germline ends. The CDR3 totals 16 residues. The CDR3 DNA is TGTGCCAGCAGCCCCCCTGCGGGCTCCTATAATTCACCCCTCCACTTT. It translates to CASSPPAGSYNSPLHF.

This rearrangement joins TRBV28 to TRBJ1-1; 9 bases are shared with TRBD1. This CDR3 has 14 amino acids. V gave up 5 bases and J gave up 6 bases; unmatched junction bases: 7. Germline assignment: CDR1 MDHEN and CDR2 SYDVKM. The CDR3 nucleotides read TGTGCCAGCAGTATCGACAGGGGGTCTGCTGAAGCTTTCTTT. It translates to CASSIDRGSAEAFF.

The chain has TRBV4-3 and TRBJ1-1, with a tentative D call TRBD1 (6 bases). Germline CDR1 LGHNA, CDR2 YSLEER. With 2 bases removed from V and 5 bases from J, the gap between germline ends came to 18 bases. The CDR3 covers 16 residues. The CDR3 bases are TGCGCCAGCAGCCAAACCGTCAACAGGGTCTCGACTGAAGCTTTCTTT. Amino acid sequence: CASSQTVNRVSTEAFF.

CDR3: CATQRDRDSPPPEQYF. As DNA, the CDR3 is TGTGCCACCCAAAGGGACCGGGACTCTCCCCCTCCGGAGCAGTACTTC. This sequence joins TRBV4-2 and TRBJ2-7; a possible D gene is TRBD2 (6 bases). Germline V gene data show CDR1 as LGHNA and CDR2 as YNFKEQ. The CDR3 contains 16 residues. V was trimmed by 10 bases and J by 7 bases, leaving 29 bases between them.

The chain combines TRBV18 with TRBJ1-1; a possible D gene is TRBD1 (6 bases). The germline gives CDR1 KGHSH, CDR2 LQKENI. CDR3 length: 15 amino acids. Trimming left V 4 bases short and J 3 bases short, with 15 bases between. The CDR3 DNA is TGTGCCAGCTCACTAAACAGGGAGGGGGACACTGAAGCTTTCTTT. This sequence encodes CASSLNREGDTEAFF.

This clone was found a few times. This rearrangement joins TRBV28 to TRBJ1-3, with TRBD1 identical over 7 bases. CDR1 and CDR2 from the germline V gene are MDHEN and SYDVKM. J gave up 4 bases and V 5 bases, and 8 bases lay outside the gene matches. CDR3 length: 15 residues. CDR3: CASSLQGMGGNTIYF. Here the CDR3 DNA reads TGTGCCAGCAGTCTACAGGGGATGGGAGGAAACACCATATATTTT.

The chain recombines TRBV7-3 with TRBJ2-6, with a weak D call TRBD1 (6 bases). Germline CDR1 SGHTA, CDR2 FQGTGA. With 3 bases removed from V and 2 bases from J, the gap between germline ends came to 8 bases. The CDR3 is 15 amino acids. DNA of the CDR3: TGTGCCAGCAGCTTTACAGGGACTGGGGCCAACGTCCTGACTTTC. This sequence encodes CASSFTGTGANVLTF.

V usage is TRBV2 and J usage is TRBJ1-4; D gene uncertain. CDR1 and CDR2 from the germline V gene are SNHLY and FYNNEI. CDR3 size: 14 residues. The germline V and J ends were trimmed by 7 bases and 0 bases, with 9 bases remaining between them. Written as DNA, the CDR3 is TGTGCCAGCACTTGGGCTGCAACTAATGAAAAACTGTTTTTT. This sequence encodes CASTWAATNEKLFF.